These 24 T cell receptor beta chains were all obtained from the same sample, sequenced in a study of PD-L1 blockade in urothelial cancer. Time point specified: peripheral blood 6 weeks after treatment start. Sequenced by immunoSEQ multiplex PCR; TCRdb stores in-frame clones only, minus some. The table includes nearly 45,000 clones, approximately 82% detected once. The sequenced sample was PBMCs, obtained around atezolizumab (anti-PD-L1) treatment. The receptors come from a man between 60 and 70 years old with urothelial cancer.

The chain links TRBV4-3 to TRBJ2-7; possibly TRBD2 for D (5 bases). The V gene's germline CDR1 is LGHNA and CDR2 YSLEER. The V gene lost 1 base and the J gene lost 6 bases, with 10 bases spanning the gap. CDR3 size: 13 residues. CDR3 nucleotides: TGCGCCAGCAGCCAAGTCGCCCGGGGCGAGCAGTACTTC. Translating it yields CASSQVARGEQYF.

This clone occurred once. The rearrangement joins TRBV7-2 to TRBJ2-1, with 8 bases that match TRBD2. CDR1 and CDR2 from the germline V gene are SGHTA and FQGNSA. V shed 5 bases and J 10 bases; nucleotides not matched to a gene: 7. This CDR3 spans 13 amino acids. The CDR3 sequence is CASSLSGSKEQFF. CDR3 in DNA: TGTGCCAGCAGCCTCAGCGGGAGCAAGGAGCAGTTCTTC.

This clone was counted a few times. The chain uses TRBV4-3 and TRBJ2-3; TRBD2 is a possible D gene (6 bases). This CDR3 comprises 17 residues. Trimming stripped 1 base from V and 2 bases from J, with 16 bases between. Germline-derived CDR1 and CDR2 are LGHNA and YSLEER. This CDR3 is CASSQGRLEGLTDTQYF. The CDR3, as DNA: TGCGCCAGCAGCCAAGGGAGGCTGGAGGGCCTCACAGATACGCAGTATTTT.

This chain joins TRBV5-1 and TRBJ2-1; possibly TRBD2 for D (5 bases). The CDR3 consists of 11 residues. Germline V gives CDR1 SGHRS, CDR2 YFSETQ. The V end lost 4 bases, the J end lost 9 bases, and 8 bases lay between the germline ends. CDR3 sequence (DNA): TGCGCCAGCAGCGAGGGTCTTGAGCAGTTCTTC. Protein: CASSEGLEQFF.

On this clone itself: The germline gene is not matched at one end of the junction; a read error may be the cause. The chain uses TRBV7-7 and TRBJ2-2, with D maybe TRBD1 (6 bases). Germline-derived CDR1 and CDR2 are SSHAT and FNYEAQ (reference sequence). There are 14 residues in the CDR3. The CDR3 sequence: CASSSTQGTGELFF. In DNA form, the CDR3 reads TGTGCTAGCAGCTCTACTCAGGGGACCGGGGAGCTGTTTTTT.

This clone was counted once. CDR3: CASSLGNSGAYQETQYF. In DNA, the CDR3 is TGTGCCAGCAGCTTGGGAAATAGCGGAGCTTACCAAGAGACCCAGTACTTC. This chain links TRBV5-5 with TRBJ2-5, with D maybe TRBD2 (6 bases). Germline V gene data show CDR1 as SGHKS and CDR2 as YYEKEE (reference sequence). The CDR3 is 17 residues long. V lost 0 bases to trimming and J lost 0 bases, with 15 bases between them.

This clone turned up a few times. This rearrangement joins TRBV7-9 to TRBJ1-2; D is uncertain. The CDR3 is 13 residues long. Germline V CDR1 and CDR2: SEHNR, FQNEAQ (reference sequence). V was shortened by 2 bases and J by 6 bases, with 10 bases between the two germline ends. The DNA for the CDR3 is TGTGCCAGCAGCTTACTGTCTCGGGATGGCTACACCTTC. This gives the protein CASSLLSRDGYTF.

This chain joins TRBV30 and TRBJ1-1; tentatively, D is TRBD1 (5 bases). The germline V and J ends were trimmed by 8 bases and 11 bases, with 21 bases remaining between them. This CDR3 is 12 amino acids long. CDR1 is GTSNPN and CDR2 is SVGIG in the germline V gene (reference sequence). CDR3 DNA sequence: TGTGCCGGGGGGGGGACTGCTGGGCGGGCTTTCTTT. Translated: CAGGGTAGRAFF.

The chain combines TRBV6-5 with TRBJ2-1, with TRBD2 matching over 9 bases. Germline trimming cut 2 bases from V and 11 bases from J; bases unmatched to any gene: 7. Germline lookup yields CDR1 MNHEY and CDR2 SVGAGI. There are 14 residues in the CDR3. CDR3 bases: TGTGCCAGCAGTTACGGGACGACTAGCGGTAAGCAGTTCTTC. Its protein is CASSYGTTSGKQFF.

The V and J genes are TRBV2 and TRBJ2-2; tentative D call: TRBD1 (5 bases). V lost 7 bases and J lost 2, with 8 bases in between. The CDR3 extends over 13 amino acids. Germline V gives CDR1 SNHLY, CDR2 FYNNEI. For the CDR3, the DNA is TGTGCCAGCAAACAGGACAACACCGGGGAGCTGTTTTTT. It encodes CASKQDNTGELFF.

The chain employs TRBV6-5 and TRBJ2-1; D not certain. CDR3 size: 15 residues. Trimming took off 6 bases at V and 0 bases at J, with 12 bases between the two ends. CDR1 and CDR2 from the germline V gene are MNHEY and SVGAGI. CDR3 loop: CASRQDSSSYNEQFF. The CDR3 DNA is TGTGCCAGCAGGCAAGACTCGAGCTCCTACAATGAGCAGTTCTTC.

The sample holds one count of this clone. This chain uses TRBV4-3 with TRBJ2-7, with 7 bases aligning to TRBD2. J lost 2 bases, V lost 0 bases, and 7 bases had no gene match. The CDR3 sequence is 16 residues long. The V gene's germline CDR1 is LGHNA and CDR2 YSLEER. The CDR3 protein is CASSQDWSGNTYEQYF. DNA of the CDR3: TGCGCCAGCAGCCAAGATTGGAGCGGGAATACCTACGAGCAGTACTTC.

The CDR3 DNA follows: TGTGCCAGCCGCGCACAGTACACCGGGGAGCTGTTTTTT. Residues: CASRAQYTGELFF. The rearrangement uses TRBV6-5 and TRBJ2-2; D is undetermined. This CDR3 has 13 residues. The V end was cut by 8 bases, the J end by 3 bases, with 10 bases between. Germline CDR1 MNHEY, CDR2 SVGAGI.

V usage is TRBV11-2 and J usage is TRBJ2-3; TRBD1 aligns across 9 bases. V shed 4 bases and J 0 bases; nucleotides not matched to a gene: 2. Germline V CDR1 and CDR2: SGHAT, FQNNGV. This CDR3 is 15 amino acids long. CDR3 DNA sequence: TGTGCCAGCAGCTCCGACAGGGGGAGCACAGATACGCAGTATTTT. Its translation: CASSSDRGSTDTQYF. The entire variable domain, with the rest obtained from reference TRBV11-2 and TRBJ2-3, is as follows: EAGVAQSPRYKIIEKRQSVAFWCNPISGHATLYWYQQILGQGPKLLIQFQNNGVVDDSQLPKDRFSAERLKGVDSTLKIQPAKLEDSAVYLCASSSDRGSTDTQYFGPGTRLTVL.

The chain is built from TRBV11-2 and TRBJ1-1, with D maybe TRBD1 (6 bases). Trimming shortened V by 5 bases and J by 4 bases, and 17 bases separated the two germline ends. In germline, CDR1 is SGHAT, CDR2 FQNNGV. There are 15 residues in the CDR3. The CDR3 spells CASSTLGAGATEAFF. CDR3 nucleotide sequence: TGTGCCAGCAGCACTCTAGGGGCAGGGGCCACTGAAGCTTTCTTT.

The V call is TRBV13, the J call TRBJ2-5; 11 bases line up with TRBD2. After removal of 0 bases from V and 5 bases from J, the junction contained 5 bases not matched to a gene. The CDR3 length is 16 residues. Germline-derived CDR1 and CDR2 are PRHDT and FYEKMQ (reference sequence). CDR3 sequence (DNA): TGTGCCAGCAGCTTAGGACTAGCGGGAGAGAGGGAGACCCAGTACTTC. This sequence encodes CASSLGLAGERETQYF.

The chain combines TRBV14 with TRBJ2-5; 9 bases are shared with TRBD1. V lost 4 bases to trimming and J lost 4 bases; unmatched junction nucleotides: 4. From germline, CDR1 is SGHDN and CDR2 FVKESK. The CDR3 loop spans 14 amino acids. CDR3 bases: TGTGCCAGCAGCCCCGGGACAGGGAGAGAGACCCAGTACTTC. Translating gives CASSPGTGRETQYF.

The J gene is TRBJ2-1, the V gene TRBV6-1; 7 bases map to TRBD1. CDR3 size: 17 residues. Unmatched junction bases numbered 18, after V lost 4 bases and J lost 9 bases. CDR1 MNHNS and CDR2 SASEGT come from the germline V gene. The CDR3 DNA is TGTGCCAGCAGTGCCAGGACCTCTCTGAGGTACAGGGGTGAGCAGTTCTTC. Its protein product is CASSARTSLRYRGEQFF.

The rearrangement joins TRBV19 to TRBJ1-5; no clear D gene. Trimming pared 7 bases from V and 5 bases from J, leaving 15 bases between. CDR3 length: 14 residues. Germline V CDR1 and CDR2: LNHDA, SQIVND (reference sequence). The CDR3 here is CASTPVGGDQPQHF. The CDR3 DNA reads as TGTGCCAGTACCCCCGTCGGAGGCGATCAGCCCCAGCATTTT.

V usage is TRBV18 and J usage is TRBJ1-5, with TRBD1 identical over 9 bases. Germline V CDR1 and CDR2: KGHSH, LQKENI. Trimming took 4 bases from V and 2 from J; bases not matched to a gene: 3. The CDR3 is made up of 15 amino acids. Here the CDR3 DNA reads TGTGCCAGCTCACTGGACAGGGGTCGCAATCAGCCCCAGCATTTT. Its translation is CASSLDRGRNQPQHF.

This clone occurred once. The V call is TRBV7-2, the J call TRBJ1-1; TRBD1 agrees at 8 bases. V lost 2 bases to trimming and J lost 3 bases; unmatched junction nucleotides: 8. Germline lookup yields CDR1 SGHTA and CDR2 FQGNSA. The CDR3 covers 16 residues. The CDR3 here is CASSLNGRGLDTEAFF. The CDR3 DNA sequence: TGTGCCAGCAGCTTAAATGGCAGGGGGCTTGACACTGAAGCTTTCTTT.

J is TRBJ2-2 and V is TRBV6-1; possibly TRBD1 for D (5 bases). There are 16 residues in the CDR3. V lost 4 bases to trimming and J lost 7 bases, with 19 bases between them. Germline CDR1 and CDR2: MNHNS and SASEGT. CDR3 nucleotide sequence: TGTGCCAGCAGTGTGGTCAGCGCAAAGGGGAACGGGGAGCTGTTTTTT. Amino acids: CASSVVSAKGNGELFF.

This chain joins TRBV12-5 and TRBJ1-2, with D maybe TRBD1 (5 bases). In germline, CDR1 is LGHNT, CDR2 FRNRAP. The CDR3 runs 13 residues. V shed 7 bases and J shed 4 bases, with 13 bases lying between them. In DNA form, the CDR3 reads TGTGCTAGTGCCCGGGGGGTGGGCTATGGCTACACCTTC. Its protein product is CASARGVGYGYTF.

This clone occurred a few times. CDR3 coding DNA: TGCGCCAGCAGCGGAGCTCGGCGTACCGGGGAGCTGTTTTTT. Protein: CASSGARRTGELFF. This chain uses TRBV5-1 with TRBJ2-2; D is unclear. Deletions cut 4 bases from V and 5 bases from J, with 12 bases between. Germline-derived CDR1 and CDR2 are SGHRS and YFSETQ. The CDR3 runs to 14 residues.